These 15 T cell receptor beta chains were all obtained from the same sample, sequenced in a study of T cell responses to AZD1222 COVID-19 vaccine. Produced via immunoSEQ multiplex PCR; TCRdb's table is partial and in-frame only. The table includes more than 100,000 clones, about 90% detected once. Sample: peripheral blood, taken on day 0 of AZD1222 vaccination. These receptors all come from an adult in good health.

The V gene is TRBV20-1, the J gene TRBJ2-7; weak D call: TRBD1 (6 bases). The germline V gene has CDR1 DFQATT and CDR2 SNEGSKA (reference sequence). The V gene lost 6 bases and the J gene lost 3 bases, with 9 bases spanning the gap. The CDR3 consists of 11 residues. The CDR3 protein is CSALDSYEQYF. DNA for the CDR3: TGCAGTGCCTTGGACAGCTACGAGCAGTACTTC.

The gene calls are TRBV6-2 or TRBV6-3 and TRBJ2-2; a possible D gene is TRBD2 (7 bases). The CDR3 extends over 16 amino acids. Trimming took off 6 bases at V and 4 bases at J, with 18 bases between the two ends. Germline CDR1 reads MNHEY; CDR2 reads SVGEGT. The DNA of the CDR3 is TGTGCCAGCAGCCTGACGGGGGGCGGGAGCACCGGGGAGCTGTTTTTT. This codes for CASSLTGGGSTGELFF.

The gene calls are TRBV28 and TRBJ2-2; unclear D gene. V lost 7 bases and J lost 4, with 13 bases in between. Germline assignment: CDR1 MDHEN and CDR2 SYDVKM. CDR3 length: 14 residues. The CDR3: CASTTVPSTGELFF. The CDR3 DNA reads TGTGCCAGCACGACGGTCCCGAGCACCGGGGAGCTGTTTTTT.

CDR3 sequence: CASSYAGELFF. As DNA, the CDR3 is TGTGCCAGCAGTTACGCCGGGGAGCTGTTTTTT. V and J are TRBV6-5 and TRBJ2-2; D ambiguous. Per the germline V gene, CDR1 is MNHEY and CDR2 is SVGAGI. V gave up 2 bases and J gave up 6 bases, with 1 base separating them. The CDR3 extends over 11 amino acids.

This sequence joins TRBV10-2 and TRBJ1-1; tentative D call: TRBD1 (5 bases). The CDR3 covers 16 residues. Trimming removed 7 bases at V and 8 bases at J, with 26 bases between. Germline V gene sequence: CDR1 WSHSY, CDR2 SAAADI. CDR3 DNA: TGCGCCAGCACCCCGTCCGGAAGGGGAGGATCCTTAGAAGCTTTCTTT. It is translated as CASTPSGRGGSLEAFF.

This chain links TRBV4-3 with TRBJ2-7; D not resolved. CDR3 length: 13 amino acids. The germline V gene encodes CDR1 LGHNA and CDR2 YSLEER. V shed 3 bases and J shed 3 bases, with 9 bases lying between them. Here the CDR3 reads CASSHNAFYEQYF. The DNA of the CDR3 is TGCGCCAGCAGCCACAACGCCTTCTACGAGCAGTACTTC.

The chain couples TRBV19 to TRBJ1-1; D remains ambiguous. Germline CDR1 reads LNHDA; CDR2 reads SQIVND (reference sequence). CDR3 length: 13 residues. Between the trimmed V and J ends, which lost 5 bases and 2 bases, there was a span of 9 bases. The CDR3 sequence is CASSPRINTEAFF. In nucleotides, the CDR3 is TGTGCCAGTAGTCCTAGGATCAACACTGAAGCTTTCTTT.

This chain uses TRBV6-4 with TRBJ2-1, with 7 bases lining up with TRBD2. With 5 bases clipped from V and 2 bases from J, the junction kept 9 bases outside the gene matches. CDR3 size: 16 residues. Germline V CDR1 and CDR2: MRHNA, SNTAGT. The CDR3 coding sequence is TGTGCCAGCAGTCAAGAGCCTAGCGGCGCCTACAATGAGCAGTTCTTC. Translated, it gives CASSQEPSGAYNEQFF.

The genes are TRBV5-5 and TRBJ2-3, with a tentative D call TRBD1 (6 bases). The CDR3 sequence is 15 residues long. Trimming shortened V by 4 bases and J by 1 base, and 13 bases separated the two germline ends. Germline loops: CDR1 SGHKS, CDR2 YYEKEE (reference sequence). CDR3 in amino acids: CASSDGQSRTDTQYF. Written as DNA, the CDR3 is TGTGCCAGCAGCGATGGACAGTCCCGCACAGATACGCAGTATTTT.

The CDR3 loop reads CASSLEAGLAGVNAYNEQFF. Written as DNA, the CDR3 is TGTGCCAGCAGCTTAGAGGCCGGACTAGCGGGAGTAAACGCCTACAATGAGCAGTTCTTC. The V and J genes are TRBV7-6 and TRBJ2-1, with 13 bases matching TRBD2. The V gene end was trimmed by 1 base and the J gene end by 2 bases; junction bases not matched to a gene: 11. This CDR3 has 20 amino acids. In germline, CDR1 is SGHVS, CDR2 FNYEAQ.

The rearrangement joins TRBV9 to TRBJ2-3; D not resolved. This CDR3 spans 14 amino acids. Germline V gene data show CDR1 as SGDLS and CDR2 as YYNGEE. Deletions cut 5 bases from V and 4 bases from J, with 14 bases between. The CDR3 spells CASRGPLEADTQYF. The CDR3 nucleotides read TGTGCCAGCAGGGGCCCCTTAGAGGCAGATACGCAGTATTTT.

The rearrangement uses TRBV7-6 and TRBJ2-7, with D unclear. Germline CDR1 reads SGHVS; CDR2 reads FNYEAQ. V was cut by 1 base and J by 0 bases, with 13 bases left in between. The CDR3 consists of 16 residues. The CDR3 DNA sequence: TGTGCCAGCAGCTTAGTCGATGGTGCAAGCTCCTACGAGCAGTACTTC. As protein: CASSLVDGASSYEQYF.

A few counts support this clone. V gene TRBV7-7 combines with J gene TRBJ1-1; D may be TRBD1 (5 bases). Trimming stripped 3 bases from V and 11 bases from J, with 16 bases between. The CDR3 spans 13 residues. The germline V gene encodes CDR1 SSHAT and CDR2 FNYEAQ (reference sequence). CDR3 loop: CASSLNQGARAFF. The CDR3 DNA follows: TGTGCCAGCAGCTTGAACCAGGGCGCCAGGGCTTTCTTT.

This sequence joins TRBV20-1 and TRBJ2-3; D gene unclear. This CDR3 has 11 amino acids. The V end lost 5 bases, the J end lost 0 bases, and 3 bases lay between the germline ends. Germline V lookup: CDR1 DFQATT, CDR2 SNEGSKA (reference sequence). This chain's CDR3 is CSASSTDTQYF. CDR3 coding DNA: TGCAGTGCTTCTAGCACAGATACGCAGTATTTT.

The V call is TRBV7-2, the J call TRBJ2-7; TRBD2 agrees at 12 bases. Germline-derived CDR1 and CDR2 are SGHTA and FQGNSA. The junction had 1 base not matched to a gene; V was cut back by 1 base and J by 3 bases. There are 15 residues in the CDR3. The DNA for the CDR3 is TGTGCCAGCAGCTTAGAGACTAGCGGGAGCTACGAGCAGTACTTC. It yields the protein CASSLETSGSYEQYF.